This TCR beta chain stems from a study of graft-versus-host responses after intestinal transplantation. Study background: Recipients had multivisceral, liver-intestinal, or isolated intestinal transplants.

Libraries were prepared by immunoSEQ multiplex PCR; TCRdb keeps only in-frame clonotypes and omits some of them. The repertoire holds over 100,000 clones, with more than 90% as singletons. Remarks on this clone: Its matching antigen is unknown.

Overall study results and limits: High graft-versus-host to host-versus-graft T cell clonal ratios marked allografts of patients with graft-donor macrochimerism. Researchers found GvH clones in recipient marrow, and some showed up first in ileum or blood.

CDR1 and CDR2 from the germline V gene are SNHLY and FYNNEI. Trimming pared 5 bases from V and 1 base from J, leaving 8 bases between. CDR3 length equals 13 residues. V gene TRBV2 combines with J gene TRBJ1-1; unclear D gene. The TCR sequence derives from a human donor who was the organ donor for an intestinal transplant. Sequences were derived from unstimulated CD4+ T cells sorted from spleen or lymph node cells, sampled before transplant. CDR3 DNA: TGTGCCAGCAGTTTAACACCGAACACTGAAGCTTTCTTT. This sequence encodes CASSLTPNTEAFF.